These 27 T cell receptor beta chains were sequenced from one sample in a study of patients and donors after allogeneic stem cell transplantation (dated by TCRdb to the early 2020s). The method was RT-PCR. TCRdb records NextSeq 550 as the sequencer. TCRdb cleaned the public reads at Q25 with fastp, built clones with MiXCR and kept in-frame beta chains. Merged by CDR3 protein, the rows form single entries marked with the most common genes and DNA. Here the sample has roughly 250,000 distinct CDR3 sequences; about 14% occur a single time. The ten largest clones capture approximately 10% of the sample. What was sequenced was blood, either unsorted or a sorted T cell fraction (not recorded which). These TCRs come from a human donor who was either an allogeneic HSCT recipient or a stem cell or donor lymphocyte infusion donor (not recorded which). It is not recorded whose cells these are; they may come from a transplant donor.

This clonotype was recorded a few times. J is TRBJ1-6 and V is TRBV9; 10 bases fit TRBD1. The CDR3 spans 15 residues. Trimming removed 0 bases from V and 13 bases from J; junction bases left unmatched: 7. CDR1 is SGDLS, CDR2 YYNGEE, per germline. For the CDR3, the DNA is TGTGCCAGCAGCGTAGCGGACAGGGGGAGTTTTCCCCTCCACTTT. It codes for CASSVADRGSFPLHF.

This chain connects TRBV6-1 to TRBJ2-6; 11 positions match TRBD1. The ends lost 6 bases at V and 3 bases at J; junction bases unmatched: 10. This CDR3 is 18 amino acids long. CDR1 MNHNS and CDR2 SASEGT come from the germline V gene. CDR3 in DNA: TGTGCCAGCAGCCCCACTGGGACAGGGGGGAGTGGGGCCAACGTCCTGACTTTC. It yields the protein CASSPTGTGGSGANVLTF.

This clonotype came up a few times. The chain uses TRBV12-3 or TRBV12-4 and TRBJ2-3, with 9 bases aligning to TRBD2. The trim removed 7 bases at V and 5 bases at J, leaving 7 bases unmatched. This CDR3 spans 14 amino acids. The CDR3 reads CASTLLAGKDTQYF. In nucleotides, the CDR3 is TGTGCCAGCACCCTTCTAGCGGGAAAAGATACGCAGTATTTT.

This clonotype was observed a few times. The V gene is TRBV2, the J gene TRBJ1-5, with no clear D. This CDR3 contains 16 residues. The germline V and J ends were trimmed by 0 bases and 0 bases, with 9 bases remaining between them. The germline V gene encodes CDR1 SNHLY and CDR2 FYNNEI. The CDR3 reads CASSEARAYSNQPQHF. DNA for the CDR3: TGTGCCAGCAGTGAAGCGCGGGCATATAGCAATCAGCCCCAGCATTTT.

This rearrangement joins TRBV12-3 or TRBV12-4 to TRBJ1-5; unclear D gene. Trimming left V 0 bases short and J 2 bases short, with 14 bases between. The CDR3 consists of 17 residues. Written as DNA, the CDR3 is TGTGCCAGCAGTTTAGCGGAGTTTTGGGGTGGCAATCAGCCCCAGCATTTT. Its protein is CASSLAEFWGGNQPQHF.

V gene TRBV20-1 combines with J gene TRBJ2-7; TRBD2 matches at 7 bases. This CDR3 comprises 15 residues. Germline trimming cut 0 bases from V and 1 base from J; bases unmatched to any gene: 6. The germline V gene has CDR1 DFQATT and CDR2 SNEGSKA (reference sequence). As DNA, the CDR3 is TGCAGTGCTAGAGATCCCCAGCGGGGTTCCTACGAGCAGTACTTC. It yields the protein CSARDPQRGSYEQYF.

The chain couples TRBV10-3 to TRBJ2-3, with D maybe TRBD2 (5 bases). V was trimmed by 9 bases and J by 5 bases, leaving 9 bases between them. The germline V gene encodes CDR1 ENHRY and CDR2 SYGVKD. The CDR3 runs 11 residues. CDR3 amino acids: CAMSGKDTQYF. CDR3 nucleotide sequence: TGTGCCATGTCGGGGAAAGATACGCAGTATTTT.

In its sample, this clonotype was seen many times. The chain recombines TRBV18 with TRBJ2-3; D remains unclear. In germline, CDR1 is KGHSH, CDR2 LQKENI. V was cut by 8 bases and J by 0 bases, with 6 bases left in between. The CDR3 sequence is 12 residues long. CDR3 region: CASSPSTDTQYF. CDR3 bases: TGTGCCAGCAGCCCCAGCACAGATACGCAGTATTTT.

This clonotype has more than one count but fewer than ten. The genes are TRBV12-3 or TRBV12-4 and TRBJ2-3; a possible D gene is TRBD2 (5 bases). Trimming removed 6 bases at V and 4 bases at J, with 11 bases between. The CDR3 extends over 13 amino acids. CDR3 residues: CASSRLLADTQYF. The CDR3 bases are TGTGCCAGCAGCAGACTACTCGCAGATACGCAGTATTTT.

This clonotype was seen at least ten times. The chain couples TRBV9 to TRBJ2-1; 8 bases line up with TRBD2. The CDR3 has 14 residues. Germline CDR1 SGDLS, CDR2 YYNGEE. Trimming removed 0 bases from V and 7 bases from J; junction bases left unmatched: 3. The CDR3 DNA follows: TGTGCCAGCAGCGTAGGAGCGGGAGAGAATGAGCAGTTCTTC. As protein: CASSVGAGENEQFF.

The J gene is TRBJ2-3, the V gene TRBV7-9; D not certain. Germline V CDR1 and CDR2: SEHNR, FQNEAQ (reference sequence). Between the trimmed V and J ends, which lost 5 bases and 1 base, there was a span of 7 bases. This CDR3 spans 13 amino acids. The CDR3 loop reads CASSPGGTDTQYF. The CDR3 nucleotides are TGTGCCAGCAGCCCCGGAGGCACAGATACGCAGTATTTT.

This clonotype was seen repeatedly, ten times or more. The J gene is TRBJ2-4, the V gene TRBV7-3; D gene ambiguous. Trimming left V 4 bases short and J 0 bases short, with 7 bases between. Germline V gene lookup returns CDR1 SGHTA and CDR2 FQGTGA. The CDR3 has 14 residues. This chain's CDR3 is CASSSLIAKNIQYF. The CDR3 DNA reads TGTGCCAGCAGCTCTCTAATAGCCAAAAACATTCAGTACTTC.

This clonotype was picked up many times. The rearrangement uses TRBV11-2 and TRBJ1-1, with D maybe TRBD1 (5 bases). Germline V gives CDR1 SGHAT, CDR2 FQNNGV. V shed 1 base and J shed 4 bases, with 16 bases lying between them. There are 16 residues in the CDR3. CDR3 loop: CASSLVRGRGFTEAFF. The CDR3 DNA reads TGTGCCAGCAGCTTAGTCCGGGGCCGAGGATTCACTGAAGCTTTCTTT.

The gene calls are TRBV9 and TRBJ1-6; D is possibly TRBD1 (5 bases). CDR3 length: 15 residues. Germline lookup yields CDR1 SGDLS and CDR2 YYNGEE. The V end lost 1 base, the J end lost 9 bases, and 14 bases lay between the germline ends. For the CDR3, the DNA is TGTGCCAGCAGCGTAACAGAGGGGAGCAGTTCACCCCTCCACTTT. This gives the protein CASSVTEGSSSPLHF.

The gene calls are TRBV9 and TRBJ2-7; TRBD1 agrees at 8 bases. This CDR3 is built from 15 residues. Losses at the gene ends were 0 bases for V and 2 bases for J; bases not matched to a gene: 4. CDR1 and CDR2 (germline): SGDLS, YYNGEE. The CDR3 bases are TGTGCCAGCAGCGTAGGACAGGGGAAAACCTACGAGCAGTACTTC. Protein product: CASSVGQGKTYEQYF.

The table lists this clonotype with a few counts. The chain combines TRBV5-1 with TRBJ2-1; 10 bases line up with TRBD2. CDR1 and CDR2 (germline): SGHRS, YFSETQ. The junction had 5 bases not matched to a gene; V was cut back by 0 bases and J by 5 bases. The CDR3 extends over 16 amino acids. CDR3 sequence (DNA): TGCGCCAGCAGCTTGGGGCTAGCGGGAGTTGACAATGAGCAGTTCTTC. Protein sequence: CASSLGLAGVDNEQFF.

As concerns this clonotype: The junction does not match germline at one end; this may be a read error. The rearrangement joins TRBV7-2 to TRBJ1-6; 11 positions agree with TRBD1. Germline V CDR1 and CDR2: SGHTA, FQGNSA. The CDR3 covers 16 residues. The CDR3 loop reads CASSRTGGSNNSPLHF. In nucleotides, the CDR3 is TGTGCCAGCAGCCGGACAGGGGGCTCCAATAATTCACCCCTCCACTTT. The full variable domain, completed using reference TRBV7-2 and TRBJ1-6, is GAGVSQSPSNKVTEKGKDVELRCDPISGHTALYWYRQSLGQGLEFLIYFQGNSAPDKSGLPSDRFSAERTGGSVSTLTIQRTQQEDSAVYLCASSRTGGSNNSPLHFGNGTRLTVT.

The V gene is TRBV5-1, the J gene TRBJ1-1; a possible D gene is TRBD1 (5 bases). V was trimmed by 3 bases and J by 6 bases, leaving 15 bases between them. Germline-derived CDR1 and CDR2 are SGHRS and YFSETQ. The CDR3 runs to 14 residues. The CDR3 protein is CASSSGNRASEAFF. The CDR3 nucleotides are TGCGCCAGCAGCTCAGGGAATAGGGCTTCTGAAGCTTTCTTT.

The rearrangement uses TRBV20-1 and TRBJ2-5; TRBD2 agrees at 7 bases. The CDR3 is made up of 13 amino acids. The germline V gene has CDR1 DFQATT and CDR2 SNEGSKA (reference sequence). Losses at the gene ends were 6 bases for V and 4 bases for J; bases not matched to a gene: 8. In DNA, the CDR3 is TGCAGTGCCTGGGGGGGATTTGGAGAGACCCAGTACTTC. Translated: CSAWGGFGETQYF.

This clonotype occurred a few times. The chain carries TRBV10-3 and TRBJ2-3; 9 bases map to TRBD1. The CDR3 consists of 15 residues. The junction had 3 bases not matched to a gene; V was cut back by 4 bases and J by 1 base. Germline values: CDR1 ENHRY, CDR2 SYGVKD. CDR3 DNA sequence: TGTGCCATCAGTGGGGGACAGGGCGGCACAGATACGCAGTATTTT. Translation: CAISGGQGGTDTQYF.

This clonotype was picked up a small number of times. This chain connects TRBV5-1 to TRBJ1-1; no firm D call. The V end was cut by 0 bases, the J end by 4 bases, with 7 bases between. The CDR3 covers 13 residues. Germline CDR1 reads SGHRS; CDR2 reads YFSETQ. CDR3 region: CASSLEGITEAFF. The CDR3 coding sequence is TGCGCCAGCAGCTTGGAAGGAATCACTGAAGCTTTCTTT. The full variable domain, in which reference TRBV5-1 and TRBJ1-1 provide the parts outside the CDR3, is KAGVTQTPRYLIKTRGQQVTLSCSPISGHRSVSWYQQTPGQGLQFLFEYFSETQRNKGNFPGRFSGRQFSNSRSEMNVSTLELGDSALYLCASSLEGITEAFFGQGTRLTVV.

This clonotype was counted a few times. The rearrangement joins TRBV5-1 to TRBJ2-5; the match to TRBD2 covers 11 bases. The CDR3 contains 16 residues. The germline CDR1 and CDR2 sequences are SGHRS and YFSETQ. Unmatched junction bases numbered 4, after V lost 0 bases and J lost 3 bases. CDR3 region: CASSLEGSGGEETQYF. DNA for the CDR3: TGCGCCAGCAGCTTGGAGGGTAGCGGGGGGGAAGAGACCCAGTACTTC.

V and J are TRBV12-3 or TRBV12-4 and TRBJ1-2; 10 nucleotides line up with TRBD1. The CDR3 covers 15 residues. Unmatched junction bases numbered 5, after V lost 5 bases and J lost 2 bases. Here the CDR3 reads CASSRDRGWNYGYTF. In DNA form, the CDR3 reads TGTGCCAGCAGTCGGGACAGGGGATGGAACTATGGCTACACCTTC.

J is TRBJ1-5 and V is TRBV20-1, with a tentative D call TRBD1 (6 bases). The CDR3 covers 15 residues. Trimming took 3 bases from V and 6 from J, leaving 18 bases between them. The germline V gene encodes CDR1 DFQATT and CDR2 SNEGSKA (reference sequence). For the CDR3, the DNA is TGCAGTGCTAGGATGAGCAAAGGGGGTGGTCAGCCCCAGCATTTT. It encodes CSARMSKGGGQPQHF.

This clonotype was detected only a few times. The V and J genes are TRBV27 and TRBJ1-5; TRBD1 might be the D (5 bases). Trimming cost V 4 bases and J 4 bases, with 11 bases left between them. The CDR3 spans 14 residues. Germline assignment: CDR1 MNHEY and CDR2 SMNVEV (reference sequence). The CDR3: CASSYRDGNQPQHF. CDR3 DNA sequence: TGTGCCAGCAGTTATCGGGACGGTAATCAGCCCCAGCATTTT.

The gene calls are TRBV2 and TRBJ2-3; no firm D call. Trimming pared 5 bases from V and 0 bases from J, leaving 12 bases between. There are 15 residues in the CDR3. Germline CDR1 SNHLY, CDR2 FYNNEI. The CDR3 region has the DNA TGTGCCAGCAGTTTGTGGGCCGGGAGCACAGATACGCAGTATTTT. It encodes CASSLWAGSTDTQYF.

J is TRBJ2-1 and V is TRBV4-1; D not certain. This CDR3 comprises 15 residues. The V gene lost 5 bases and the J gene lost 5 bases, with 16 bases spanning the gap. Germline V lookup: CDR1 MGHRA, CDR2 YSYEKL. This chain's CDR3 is CASSSGPRWDNEQFF. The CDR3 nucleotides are TGCGCCAGCAGCTCTGGCCCCCGGTGGGACAATGAGCAGTTCTTC.